These T cell receptor beta chains were read from a single sample in a study of shared clonotypes between healthy human individuals. Produced via immunoSEQ multiplex PCR; TCRdb's table is partial and in-frame only. Of about 2 million clones detected, 85% to 95% appear once; the ten largest clones hold 0.9% to 1.3%. Sequencing was performed on naive CD8+ T cells sorted from blood. These receptor sequences come from a man between 18 and 35 years old in good health. Each CDR3 is given with its conserved first and last residue. A D gene is named only where the DNA matches it firmly.

cdr3_aa: CASSVGPPGNQPQHF
cdr3_nt: TGTGCCAGCAGTGTGGGACCGCCGGGCAATCAGCCCCAGCATTTT
v_call: TRBV2
d_call: .
j_call: TRBJ1-5

cdr3_aa: CASSRRPTGKGETQYF
cdr3_nt: TGTGCCAGCAGCCGCCGCCCCACAGGGAAGGGAGAGACCCAGTACTTC
v_call: TRBV5-5
d_call: .
j_call: TRBJ2-5

cdr3_aa: CASSINTGAAGANVLTF
cdr3_nt: TGTGCCAGTAGTATCAATACAGGGGCCGCTGGGGCCAACGTCCTGACTTTC
v_call: TRBV19
d_call: TRBD1
j_call: TRBJ2-6

cdr3_aa: CASSNPGQGVGYTF
cdr3_nt: TGTGCCAGCAGCAATCCGGGACAGGGGGTCGGCTACACCTTC
v_call: TRBV7-2
d_call: TRBD1
j_call: TRBJ1-2

cdr3_aa: CASRGGAAWETQYF
cdr3_nt: TGTGCCAGCCGCGGGGGGGCCGCCTGGGAGACCCAGTACTTC
v_call: TRBV2
d_call: TRBD2
j_call: TRBJ2-5

cdr3_aa: CASSQVEGSYEQYF
cdr3_nt: TGCGCCAGCAGCCAAGTCGAGGGGTCCTACGAGCAGTACTTC
v_call: TRBV4-3
d_call: .
j_call: TRBJ2-7

cdr3_aa: CASSEGTSGRIGETQYF
cdr3_nt: TGTGCCAGCAGTGAAGGGACTAGCGGGAGGATCGGGGAGACCCAGTACTTC
v_call: TRBV2
d_call: TRBD2
j_call: TRBJ2-5

cdr3_aa: CASSQDRRTGSTGELFF
cdr3_nt: TGCGCCAGCAGCCAAGATCGGCGGACAGGTTCCACCGGGGAGCTGTTTTTT
v_call: TRBV4-3
d_call: TRBD1
j_call: TRBJ2-2

cdr3_aa: CASSPTRGQNTEAFF
cdr3_nt: TGTGCCAGCAGCCCCACGAGGGGACAGAACACTGAAGCTTTCTTT
v_call: TRBV7-6
d_call: .
j_call: TRBJ1-1

cdr3_aa: CASHGSTDTQYF
cdr3_nt: TGTGCCAGCCATGGGAGCACAGATACGCAGTATTTT
v_call: TRBV27
d_call: .
j_call: TRBJ2-3

cdr3_aa: CASSLGSVDEQYF
cdr3_nt: TGTGCCAGCAGCTTGGGTTCAGTCGACGAGCAGTACTTC
v_call: TRBV5-6
d_call: .
j_call: TRBJ2-7

cdr3_aa: CASSVDPSSYNEQFF
cdr3_nt: TGTGCCAGCAGCGTAGACCCGAGCTCCTACAATGAGCAGTTCTTC
v_call: TRBV9
d_call: .
j_call: TRBJ2-1

cdr3_aa: CASSLSSVRVELFF
cdr3_nt: TGTGCCAGCAGCTTAAGCAGCGTCAGGGTGGAGCTGTTTTTT
v_call: TRBV7-9
d_call: .
j_call: TRBJ2-2

cdr3_aa: CASSVAGPVPYEQYF
cdr3_nt: TGCGCCAGCAGTGTTGCCGGCCCCGTTCCCTACGAGCAGTACTTC
v_call: TRBV10-2
d_call: .
j_call: TRBJ2-7

cdr3_aa: CASSLWIRDGYTF
cdr3_nt: TGTGCCAGCAGTTTATGGATTAGGGATGGCTACACCTTC
v_call: TRBV28
d_call: .
j_call: TRBJ1-2

cdr3_aa: CASVFEGGDTQYF
cdr3_nt: TGTGCCAGCGTATTCGAGGGGGGAGATACGCAGTATTTT
v_call: TRBV7-9
d_call: .
j_call: TRBJ2-3

cdr3_aa: CAWSPDTDSYEQYF
cdr3_nt: TGTGCCTGGAGTCCGGACACAGACTCCTACGAGCAGTACTTC
v_call: TRBV30
d_call: .
j_call: TRBJ2-7

cdr3_aa: CASSLTGPSYEQYF
cdr3_nt: TGTGCCAGCAGCTTGACAGGCCCTTCCTACGAGCAGTACTTC
v_call: TRBV7-8
d_call: .
j_call: TRBJ2-7